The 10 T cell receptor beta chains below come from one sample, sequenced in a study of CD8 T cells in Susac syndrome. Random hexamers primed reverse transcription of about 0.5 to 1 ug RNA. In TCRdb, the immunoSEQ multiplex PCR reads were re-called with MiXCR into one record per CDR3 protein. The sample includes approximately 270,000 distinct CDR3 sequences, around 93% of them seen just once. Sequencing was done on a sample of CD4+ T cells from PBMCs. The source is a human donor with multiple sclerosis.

CDR3 sequence reads: CASRRPSGSRETQYF. Written as DNA, the CDR3 is TGTGCCAGCAGGAGGCCTAGCGGGAGTCGGGAGACCCAGTACTTC. This sequence joins TRBV2 and TRBJ2-5; TRBD2 agrees at 10 bases. The V and J ends lost 6 bases and 5 bases, in that order; junction bases with no gene match: 9. The CDR3 loop spans 15 amino acids. Per germline, CDR1 SNHLY and CDR2 FYNNEI.

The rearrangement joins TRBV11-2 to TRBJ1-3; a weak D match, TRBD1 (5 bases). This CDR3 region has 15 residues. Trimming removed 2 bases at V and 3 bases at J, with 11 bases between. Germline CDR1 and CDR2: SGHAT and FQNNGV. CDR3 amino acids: CASSLWGLLGNTIYF. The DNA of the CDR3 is TGTGCCAGCAGCTTATGGGGGTTGCTTGGAAACACCATATATTTT.

This CDR3 is CASRRTSGTITDTQYF. The CDR3, as DNA: TGTGCCAGCAGGCGGACTAGCGGAACAATCACAGATACGCAGTATTTT. The V and J genes are TRBV27 and TRBJ2-3, with 10 positions matching TRBD2. The CDR3 covers 16 residues. The germline gives CDR1 MNHEY, CDR2 SMNVEV (reference sequence). After removal of 6 bases from V and 2 bases from J, the junction contained 8 bases not matched to a gene.

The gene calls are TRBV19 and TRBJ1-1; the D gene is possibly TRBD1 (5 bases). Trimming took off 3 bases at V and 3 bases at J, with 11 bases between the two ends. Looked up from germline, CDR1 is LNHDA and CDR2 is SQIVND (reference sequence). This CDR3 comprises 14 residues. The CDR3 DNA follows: TGTGCCAGTAGTATGCCCAGGGCAGACACTGAAGCTTTCTTT. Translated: CASSMPRADTEAFF.

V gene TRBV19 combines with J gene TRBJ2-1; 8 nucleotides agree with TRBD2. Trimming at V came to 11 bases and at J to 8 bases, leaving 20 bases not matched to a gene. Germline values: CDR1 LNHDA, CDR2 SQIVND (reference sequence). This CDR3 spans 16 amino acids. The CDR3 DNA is TGTGCCTGCGGAACTCTCCTAGGGCGGGGGGCGCATGAGCAGTTCTTC. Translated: CACGTLLGRGAHEQFF. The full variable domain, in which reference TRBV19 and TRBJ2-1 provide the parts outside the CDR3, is DGGITQSPKYLFRKEGQNVTLSCEQNLNHDAMYWYRQDPGQGLRLIYYSQIVNDFQKGDIAEGYSVSREKKESFPLTVTSAQKNPTAFYLCACGTLLGRGAHEQFFGPGTRLTVL.

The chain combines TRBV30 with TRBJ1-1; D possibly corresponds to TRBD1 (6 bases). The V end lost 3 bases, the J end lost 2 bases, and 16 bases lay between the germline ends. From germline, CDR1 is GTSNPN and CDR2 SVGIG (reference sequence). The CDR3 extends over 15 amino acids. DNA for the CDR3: TGTGCCTGGAGACCCATTATCAGGGGCAACACTGAAGCTTTCTTT. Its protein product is CAWRPIIRGNTEAFF.

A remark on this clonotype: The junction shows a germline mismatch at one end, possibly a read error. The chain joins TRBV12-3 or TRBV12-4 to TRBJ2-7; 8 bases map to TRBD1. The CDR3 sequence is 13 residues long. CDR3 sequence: CASSFGTGGEQHF. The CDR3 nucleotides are TGTGCCAGCAGTTTTGGGACAGGAGGGGAGCAGCACTTC.

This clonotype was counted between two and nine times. CDR3 in amino acids: CASSGQGTYEQYF. The CDR3 region has the DNA TGTGCCAGCAGCGGACAGGGAACCTACGAGCAGTACTTC. The chain recombines TRBV6-1 with TRBJ2-7, with 8 positions matching TRBD1. Trimming at V came to 6 bases and at J to 2 bases, leaving 3 bases not matched to a gene. CDR1 is MNHNS, CDR2 SASEGT, per germline. There are 13 residues in the CDR3.

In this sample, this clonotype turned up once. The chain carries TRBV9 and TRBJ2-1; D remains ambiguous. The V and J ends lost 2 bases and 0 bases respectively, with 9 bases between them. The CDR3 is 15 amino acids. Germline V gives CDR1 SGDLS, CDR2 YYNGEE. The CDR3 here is CASSVRHNSYNEQFF. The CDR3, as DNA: TGTGCCAGCAGCGTTCGACACAACTCCTACAATGAGCAGTTCTTC.

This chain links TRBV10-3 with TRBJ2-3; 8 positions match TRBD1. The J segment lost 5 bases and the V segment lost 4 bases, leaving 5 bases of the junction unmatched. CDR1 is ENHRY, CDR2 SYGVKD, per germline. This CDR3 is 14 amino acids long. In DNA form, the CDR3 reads TGTGCCATCAGTGGCGGCAGGGGGCAAGATACGCAGTATTTT. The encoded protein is CAISGGRGQDTQYF.